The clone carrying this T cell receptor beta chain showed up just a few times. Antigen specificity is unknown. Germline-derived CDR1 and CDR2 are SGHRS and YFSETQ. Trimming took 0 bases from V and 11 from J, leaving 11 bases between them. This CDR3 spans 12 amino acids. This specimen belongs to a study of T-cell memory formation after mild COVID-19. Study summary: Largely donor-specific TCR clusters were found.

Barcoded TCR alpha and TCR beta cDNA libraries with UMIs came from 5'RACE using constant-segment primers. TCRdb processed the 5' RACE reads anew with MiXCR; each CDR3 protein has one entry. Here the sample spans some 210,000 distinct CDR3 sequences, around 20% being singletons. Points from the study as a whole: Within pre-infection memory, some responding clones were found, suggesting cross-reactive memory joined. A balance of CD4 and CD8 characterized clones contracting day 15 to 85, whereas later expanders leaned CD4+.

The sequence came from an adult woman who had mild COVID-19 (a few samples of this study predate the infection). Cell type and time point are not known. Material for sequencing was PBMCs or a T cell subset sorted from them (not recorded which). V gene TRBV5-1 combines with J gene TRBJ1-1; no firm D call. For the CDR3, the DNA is TGCGCCAGCAGCTTGGACCCTAGGGAGGCTTTCTTT. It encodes CASSLDPREAFF.